This T cell receptor beta chain was profiled in a study of T cells in Graves' hyperthyroidism and ophthalmopathy. Study outcomes and limitations: The model identified upcoming ophthalmopathy a median about 6.5 months ahead of onset.

The V gene's germline CDR1 is MDHEN and CDR2 SYDVKM. The CDR3 is 15 residues long. Trimming stripped 7 bases from V and 4 bases from J, with 17 bases between. This clonotype has a handful of counts. Its antigen is unidentified. Those with hyperthyroidism were 18 to 65 years old, newly diagnosed, and ill for under 2 months. Exclusion of patients followed from uncontrolled infection, other autoimmune disease, pregnancy or lactation. TCR beta CDR3 sequences were amplified from RNA transcripts. TCR CDR3 underwent first-round RT-PCR with the HTBI primer set. One entry per CDR3 protein results from TCRdb running MiXCR on the multiplex PCR reads. The sample gives fewer than 450,000 distinct CDR3 sequences, about a sixth of which show up once; around a third is in the top ten.

The chain carries TRBV28 and TRBJ1-5, with D uncertain. Input material: blood. This clonotype originated in a woman between 25 and 40 years old with Graves' hyperthyroidism that later progressed to Graves' ophthalmopathy. CDR3 bases: TGTGCCAGCACCCTACCCCGGTCCCAAAATCAGCCCCAGCATTTT. As protein: CASTLPRSQNQPQHF.